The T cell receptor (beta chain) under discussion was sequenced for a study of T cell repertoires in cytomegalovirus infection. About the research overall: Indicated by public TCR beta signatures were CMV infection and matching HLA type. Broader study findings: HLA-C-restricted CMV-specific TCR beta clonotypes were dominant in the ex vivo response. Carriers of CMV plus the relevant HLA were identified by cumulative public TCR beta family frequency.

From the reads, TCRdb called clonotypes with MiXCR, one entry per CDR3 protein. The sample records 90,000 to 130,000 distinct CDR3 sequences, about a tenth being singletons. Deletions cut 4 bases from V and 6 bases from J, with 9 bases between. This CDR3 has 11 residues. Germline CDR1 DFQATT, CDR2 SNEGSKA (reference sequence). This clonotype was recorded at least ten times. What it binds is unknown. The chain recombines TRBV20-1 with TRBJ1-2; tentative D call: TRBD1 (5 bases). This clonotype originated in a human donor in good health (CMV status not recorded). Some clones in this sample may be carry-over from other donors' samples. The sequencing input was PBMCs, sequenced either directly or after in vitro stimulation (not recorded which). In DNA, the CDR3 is TGCAGTGCTACTGGGGGAAATGGCTACACCTTC. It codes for CSATGGNGYTF.